The T cell receptor beta chain under discussion was sequenced for a study of technical replicates of blood from several donors. This clone was counted once. The V end lost 7 bases, the J end lost 7 bases, and 14 bases lay between the germline ends. Germline V lookup: CDR1 MDHEN, CDR2 SYDVKM. CDR3 length: 13 residues. Method: immunoSEQ multiplex PCR; TCRdb's copy keeps in-frame clones and lacks some. The data hold tens of thousands of clones, with about 98% observed a single time. The J gene is TRBJ1-5, the V gene TRBV28; tentative D call: TRBD1 (5 bases). The sample was T cells isolated from PBMCs. The clonotype originates from a human donor in good health. CDR3 nucleotides: TGTGCCAGCAAGCAGGGTATAGGACAGCCCCAGCATTTT. This gives the protein CASKQGIGQPQHF.